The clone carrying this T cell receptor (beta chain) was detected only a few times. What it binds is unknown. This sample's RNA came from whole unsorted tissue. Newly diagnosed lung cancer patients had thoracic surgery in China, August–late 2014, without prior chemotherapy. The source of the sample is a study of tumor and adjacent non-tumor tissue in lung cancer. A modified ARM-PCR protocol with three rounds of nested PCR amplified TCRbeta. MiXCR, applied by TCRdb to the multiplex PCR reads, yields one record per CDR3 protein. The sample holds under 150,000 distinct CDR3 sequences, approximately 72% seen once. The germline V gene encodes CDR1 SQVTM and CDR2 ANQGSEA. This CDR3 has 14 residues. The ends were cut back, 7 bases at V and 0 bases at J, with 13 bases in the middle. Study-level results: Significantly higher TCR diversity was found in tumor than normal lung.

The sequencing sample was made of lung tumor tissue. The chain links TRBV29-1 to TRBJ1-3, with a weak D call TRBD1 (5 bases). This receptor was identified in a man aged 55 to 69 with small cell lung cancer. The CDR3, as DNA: TGCAGCGCCAGAACAGGATTCTCTGGAAACACCATATATTTT. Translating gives CSARTGFSGNTIYF.